This T cell receptor (beta chain) appears in the sequencing data of a study of blood T cell repertoires in COVID-19. This CDR3 spans 17 amino acids. V lost 5 bases, J lost 4 bases, and 16 bases stayed unmatched. Germline V gene lookup returns CDR1 MNHEY and CDR2 SVGEGT. Generated by immunoSEQ multiplex PCR, the TCRdb table keeps only in-frame clones and is missing some. The sample consists of 300,000 to 450,000 clones, 85% to 90% of them appearing once. The V and J genes are TRBV6-2 or TRBV6-3 and TRBJ1-2; TRBD1 matches 7 bases. The TCR comes from a man between 18 and 35 years old who had recovered from COVID-19. Sequencing was done on a sample of PBMCs or T cells enriched from blood (not recorded which). CDR3 amino acids: CASSLDRVYLRGYGYTF. CDR3 coding DNA: TGTGCCAGCAGTCTTGACAGGGTATATCTCCGCGGCTATGGCTACACCTTC.